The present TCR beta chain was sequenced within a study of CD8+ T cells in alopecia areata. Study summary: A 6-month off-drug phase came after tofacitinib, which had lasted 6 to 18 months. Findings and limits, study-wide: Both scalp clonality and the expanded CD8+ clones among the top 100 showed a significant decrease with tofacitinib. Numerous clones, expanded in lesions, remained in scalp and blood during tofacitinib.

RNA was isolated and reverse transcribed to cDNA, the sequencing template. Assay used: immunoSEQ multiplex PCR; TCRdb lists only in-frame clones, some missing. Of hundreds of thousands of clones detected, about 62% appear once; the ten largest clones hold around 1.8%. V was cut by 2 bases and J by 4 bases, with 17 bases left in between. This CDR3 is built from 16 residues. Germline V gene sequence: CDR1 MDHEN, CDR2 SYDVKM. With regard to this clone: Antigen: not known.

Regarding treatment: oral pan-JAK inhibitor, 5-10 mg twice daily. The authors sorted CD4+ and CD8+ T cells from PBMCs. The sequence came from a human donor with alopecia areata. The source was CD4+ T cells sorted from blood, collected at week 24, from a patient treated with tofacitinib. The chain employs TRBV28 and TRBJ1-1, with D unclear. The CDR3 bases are TGTGCCAGCAGTTTAGTATCCTTCCCGTGGTCCACTGAAGCTTTCTTT. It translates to CASSLVSFPWSTEAFF.